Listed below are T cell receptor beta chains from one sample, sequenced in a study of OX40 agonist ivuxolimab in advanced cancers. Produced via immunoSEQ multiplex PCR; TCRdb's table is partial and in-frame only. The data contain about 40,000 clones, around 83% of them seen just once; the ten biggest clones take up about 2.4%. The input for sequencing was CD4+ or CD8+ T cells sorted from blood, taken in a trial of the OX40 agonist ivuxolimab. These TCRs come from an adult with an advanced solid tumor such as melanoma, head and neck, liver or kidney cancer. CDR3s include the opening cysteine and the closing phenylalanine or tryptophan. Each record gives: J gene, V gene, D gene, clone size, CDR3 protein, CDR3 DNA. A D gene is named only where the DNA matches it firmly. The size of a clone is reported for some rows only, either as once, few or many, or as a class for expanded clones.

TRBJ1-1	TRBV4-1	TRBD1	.	CASSQDRGQGAAGRDTEAFF	TGCGCCAGCAGCCAAGATAGGGGACAGGGAGCCGCTGGAAGGGACACTGAAGCTTTCTTT
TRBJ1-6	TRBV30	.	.	CAYHLGILRGNSPLHF	TGTGCCTACCACCTCGGGATATTAAGGGGAAATTCACCCCTCCACTTT
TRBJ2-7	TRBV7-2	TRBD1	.	CASSLAIGQGASYEQYF	TGTGCCAGCAGCTTAGCGATTGGACAGGGGGCGAGTTACGAGCAGTACTTC
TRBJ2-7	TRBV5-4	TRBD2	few	CASSKDSGGALEQYF	TGTGCCAGCAGCAAAGATAGCGGGGGGGCGCTCGAGCAGTACTTC
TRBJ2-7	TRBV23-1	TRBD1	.	CASSHPDRAREQYF	TGCGCCAGCAGTCACCCGGACAGGGCGCGGGAGCAGTACTTC
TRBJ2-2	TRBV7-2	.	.	CASSLGNAGELFF	TGTGCCAGCAGCTTAGGGAACGCCGGGGAGCTGTTTTTT
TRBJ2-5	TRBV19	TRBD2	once	CASSIGAGRAETQYF	TGTGCCAGTAGTATAGGGGCAGGGAGGGCGGAGACCCAGTACTTC
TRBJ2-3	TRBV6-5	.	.	CASSYSSSTDTQYF	TGTGCCAGCAGTTACTCCTCTAGCACAGATACGCAGTATTTT
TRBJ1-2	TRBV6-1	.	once	CASSEGAGSGYTF	TGTGCCAGCAGTGAAGGAGCAGGGAGCGGCTACACCTTC
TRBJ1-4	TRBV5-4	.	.	CASSPDAATNEKLFF	TGTGCCAGCAGCCCGGACGCGGCAACTAATGAAAAACTGTTTTTT
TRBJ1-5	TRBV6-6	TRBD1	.	CASRGQGSNQPQHF	TGTGCCAGCAGGGGACAGGGGAGCAATCAGCCCCAGCATTTT
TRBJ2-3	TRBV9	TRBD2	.	CASSEHASGGPDGADTQYF	TGTGCCAGCAGCGAACACGCTAGCGGGGGCCCCGATGGCGCAGATACGCAGTATTTT
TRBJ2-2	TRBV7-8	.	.	CASSLAEQSTGELFF	TGTGCCAGCAGCTTAGCGGAGCAAAGCACCGGGGAGCTGTTTTTT
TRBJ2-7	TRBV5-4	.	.	CASSASGRGEQYF	TGTGCCAGCAGCGCCTCGGGACGGGGCGAGCAGTACTTC
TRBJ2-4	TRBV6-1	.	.	CASSEDRENIQYF	TGTGCCAGCAGTGAAGACAGAGAAAACATTCAGTACTTC
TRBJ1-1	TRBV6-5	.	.	CASSSRFQGGTEAFF	TGTGCCAGCAGTTCACGCTTTCAGGGCGGCACTGAAGCTTTCTTT
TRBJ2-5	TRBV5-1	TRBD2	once	CASSSGLAGGQETQYF	TGCGCCAGCAGCTCCGGACTAGCGGGGGGGCAAGAGACCCAGTACTTC
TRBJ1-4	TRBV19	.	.	CASSRAATNEKLFF	TGTGCCAGTAGTAGGGCAGCAACTAATGAAAAACTGTTTTTT
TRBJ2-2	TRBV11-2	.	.	CASSLQAGAGELFF	TGTGCCAGCAGCCTACAGGCAGGGGCCGGGGAGCTGTTTTTT
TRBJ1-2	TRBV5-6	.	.	CASSPNPGAGNYGYTF	TGTGCCAGCAGCCCGAACCCCGGGGCGGGTAACTATGGCTACACCTTC
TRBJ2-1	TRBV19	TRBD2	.	CASDSGGTGRNEQFF	TGTGCCAGCGATAGCGGGGGTACTGGAAGAAATGAGCAGTTCTTC
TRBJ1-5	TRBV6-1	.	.	CASIVGRGQPQHF	TGTGCCAGCATAGTGGGGCGGGGTCAGCCCCAGCATTTT
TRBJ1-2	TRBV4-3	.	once	CASSLTGEANYGYTF	TGCGCCAGCAGCCTTACAGGCGAAGCTAACTATGGCTACACCTTC
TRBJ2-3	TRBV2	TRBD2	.	CTSSRAGAGDTQYF	TGTACCAGCAGCCGAGCGGGGGCCGGGGATACGCAGTATTTT
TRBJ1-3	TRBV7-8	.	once	CASSFTTVGNTIYF	TGTGCCAGCAGCTTCACAACAGTTGGAAACACCATATATTTT
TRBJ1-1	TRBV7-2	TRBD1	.	CASSLDRGGPEAFF	TGTGCCAGCAGCTTAGATCGAGGGGGCCCTGAAGCTTTCTTT
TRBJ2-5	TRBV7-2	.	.	CASRKTGSGETQYF	TGTGCCAGCAGAAAAACAGGGTCCGGGGAGACCCAGTACTTC